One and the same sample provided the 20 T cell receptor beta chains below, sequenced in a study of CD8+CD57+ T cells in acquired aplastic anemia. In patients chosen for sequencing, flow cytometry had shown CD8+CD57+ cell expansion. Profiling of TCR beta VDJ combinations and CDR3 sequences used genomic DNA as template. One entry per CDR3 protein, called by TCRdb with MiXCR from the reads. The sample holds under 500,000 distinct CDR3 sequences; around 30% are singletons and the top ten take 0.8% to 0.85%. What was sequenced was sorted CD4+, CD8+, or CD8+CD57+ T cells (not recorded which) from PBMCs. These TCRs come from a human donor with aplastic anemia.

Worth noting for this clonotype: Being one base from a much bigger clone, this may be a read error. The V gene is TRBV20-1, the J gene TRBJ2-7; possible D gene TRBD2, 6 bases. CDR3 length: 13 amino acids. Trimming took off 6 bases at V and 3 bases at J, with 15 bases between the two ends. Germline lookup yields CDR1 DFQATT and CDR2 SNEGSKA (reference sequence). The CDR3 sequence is CSAEGGALYEQYF. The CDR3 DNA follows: TGCAGTGCGGAGGGCGGGGCCCTCTACGAGCAGTACTTC.

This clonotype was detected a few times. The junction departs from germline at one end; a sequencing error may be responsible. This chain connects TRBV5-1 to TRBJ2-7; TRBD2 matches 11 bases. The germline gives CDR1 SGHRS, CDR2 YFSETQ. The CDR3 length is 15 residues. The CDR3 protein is CASSSTSGMSGEQSF. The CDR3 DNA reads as TGCGCCAGCAGCTCGACTAGCGGGATGTCGGGTGAGCAGTCCTTC.

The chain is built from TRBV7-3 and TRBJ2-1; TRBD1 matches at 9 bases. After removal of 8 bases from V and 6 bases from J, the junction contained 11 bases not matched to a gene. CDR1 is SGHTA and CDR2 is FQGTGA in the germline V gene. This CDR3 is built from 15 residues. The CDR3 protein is CASSSGTGLPNEQFF. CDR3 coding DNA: TGTGCCAGCTCATCCGGGACAGGGCTCCCCAATGAGCAGTTCTTC.

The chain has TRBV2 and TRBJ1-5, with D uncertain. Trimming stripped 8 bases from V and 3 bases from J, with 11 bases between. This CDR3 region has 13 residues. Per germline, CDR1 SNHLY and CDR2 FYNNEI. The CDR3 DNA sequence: TGTGCCAGCGAGTCTCTGGACAATCAGCCCCAGCATTTT. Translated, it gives CASESLDNQPQHF.

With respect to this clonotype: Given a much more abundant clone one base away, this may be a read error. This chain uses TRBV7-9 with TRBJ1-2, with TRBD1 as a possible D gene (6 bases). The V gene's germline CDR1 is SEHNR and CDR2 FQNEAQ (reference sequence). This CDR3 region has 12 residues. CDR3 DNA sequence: TGTGCCGGCAGCGAACAGGGAGCTGGCTACACCTTC. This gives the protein CAGSEQGAGYTF.

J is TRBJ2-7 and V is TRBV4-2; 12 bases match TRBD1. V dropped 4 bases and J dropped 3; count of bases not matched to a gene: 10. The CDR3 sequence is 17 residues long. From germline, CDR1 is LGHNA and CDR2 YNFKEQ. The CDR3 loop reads CASSLHLWDRGHYEQYF. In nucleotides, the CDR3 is TGTGCCAGCAGCCTCCACCTTTGGGACAGGGGGCACTACGAGCAGTACTTC.

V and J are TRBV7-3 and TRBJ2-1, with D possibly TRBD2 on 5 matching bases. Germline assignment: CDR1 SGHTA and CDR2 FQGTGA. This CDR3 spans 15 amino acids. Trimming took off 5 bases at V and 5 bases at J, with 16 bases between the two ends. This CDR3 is CASSILGNSNNEQFF. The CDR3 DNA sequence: TGTGCCAGCAGCATCCTCGGGAACAGTAACAATGAGCAGTTCTTC. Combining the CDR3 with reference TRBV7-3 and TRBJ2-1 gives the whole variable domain GAGVSQTPSNKVTEKGKYVELRCDPISGHTALYWYRQSLGQGPEFLIYFQGTGAADDSGLPNDRFFAVRPEGSVSTLKIQRTERGDSAVYLCASSILGNSNNEQFFGPGTRLTVL.

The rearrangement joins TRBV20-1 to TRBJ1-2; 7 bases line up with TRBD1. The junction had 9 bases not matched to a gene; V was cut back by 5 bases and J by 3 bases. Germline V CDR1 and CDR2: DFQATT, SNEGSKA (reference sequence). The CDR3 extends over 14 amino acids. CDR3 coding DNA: TGCAGTGCTCCCGTGGCGGGACAGCACTATGGCTACACCTTC. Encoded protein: CSAPVAGQHYGYTF.

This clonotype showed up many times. CDR3: CASSFPGDNSPLHF. The CDR3 DNA reads TGTGCCAGCAGCTTTCCGGGGGATAATTCACCCCTCCACTTT. The rearrangement joins TRBV7-9 to TRBJ1-6; TRBD1 might be the D (5 bases). CDR3 length: 14 amino acids. V was pared by 3 bases and J by 5 bases, with 8 bases between. Germline lookup yields CDR1 SEHNR and CDR2 FQNEAQ (reference sequence).

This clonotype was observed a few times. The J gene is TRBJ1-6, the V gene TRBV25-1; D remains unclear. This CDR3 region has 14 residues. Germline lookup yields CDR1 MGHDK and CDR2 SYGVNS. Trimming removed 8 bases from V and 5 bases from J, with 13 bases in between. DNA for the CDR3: TGTGCCAGCTCACCACGAGAGGATAATTCACCCCTCCACTTT. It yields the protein CASSPREDNSPLHF.

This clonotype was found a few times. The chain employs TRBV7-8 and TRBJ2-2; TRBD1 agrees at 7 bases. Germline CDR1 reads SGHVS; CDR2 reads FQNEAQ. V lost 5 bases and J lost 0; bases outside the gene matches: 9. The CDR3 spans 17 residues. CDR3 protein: CASSPVGQVANTGELFF. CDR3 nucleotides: TGTGCCAGCAGCCCCGTCGGACAGGTTGCGAACACCGGGGAGCTGTTTTTT.

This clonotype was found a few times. DNA of the CDR3: TGTGCCAGCAGCCCCCGTAGCGGGGGGGTCCAAGAGACCCAGTACTTC. Translated: CASSPRSGGVQETQYF. The rearrangement links TRBV9 to TRBJ2-5, with 11 bases identical to TRBD2. Per the germline V gene, CDR1 is SGDLS and CDR2 is YYNGEE. Trimming at V came to 4 bases and at J to 1 base, leaving 6 bases not matched to a gene. This CDR3 has 16 residues.

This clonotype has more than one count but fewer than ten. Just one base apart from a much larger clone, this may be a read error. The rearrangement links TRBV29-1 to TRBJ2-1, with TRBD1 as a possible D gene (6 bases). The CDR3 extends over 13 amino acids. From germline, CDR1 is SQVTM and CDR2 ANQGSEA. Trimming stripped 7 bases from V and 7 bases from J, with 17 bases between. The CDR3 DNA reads TGCAGCGCTGGGGGCGGGCGTAGGAATGAGCAGTTCTTC. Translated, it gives CSAGGGRRNEQFF.

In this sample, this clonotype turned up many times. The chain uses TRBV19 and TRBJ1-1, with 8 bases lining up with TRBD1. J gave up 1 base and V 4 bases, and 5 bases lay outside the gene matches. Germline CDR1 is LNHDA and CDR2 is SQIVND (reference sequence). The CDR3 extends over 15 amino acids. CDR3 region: CASSTYTGGNTEAFF. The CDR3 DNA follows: TGTGCCAGTAGTACATACACAGGGGGGAACACTGAAGCTTTCTTT.

DNA of the CDR3: TGTGCCAGCAGCCCGACGGCTCCGGGGGCCAACGTCCTGACTTTC. Translation: CASSPTAPGANVLTF. The genes are TRBV7-3 and TRBJ2-6; unclear D gene. Germline-derived CDR1 and CDR2 are SGHTA and FQGTGA. The CDR3 is 15 residues long. V lost 5 bases and J lost 4, with 12 bases in between.

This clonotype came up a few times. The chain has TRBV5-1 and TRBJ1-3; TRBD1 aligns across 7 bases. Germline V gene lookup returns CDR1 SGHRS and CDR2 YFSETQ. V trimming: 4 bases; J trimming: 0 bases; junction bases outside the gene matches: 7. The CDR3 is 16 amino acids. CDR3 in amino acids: CASSLGGLSSGNTIYF. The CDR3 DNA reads TGCGCCAGCAGCCTAGGGGGCTTAAGCTCTGGAAACACCATATATTTT.

The CDR3 region has the DNA TGTGCCAGCAAGCCGAACAGGGTAGGGAATCAGCCCCAGCATTTT. It encodes CASKPNRVGNQPQHF. This chain connects TRBV6-1 to TRBJ1-5; a possible D gene is TRBD1 (6 bases). Trimming pared 7 bases from V and 4 bases from J, leaving 17 bases between. Germline assignment: CDR1 MNHNS and CDR2 SASEGT. The CDR3 totals 15 residues.

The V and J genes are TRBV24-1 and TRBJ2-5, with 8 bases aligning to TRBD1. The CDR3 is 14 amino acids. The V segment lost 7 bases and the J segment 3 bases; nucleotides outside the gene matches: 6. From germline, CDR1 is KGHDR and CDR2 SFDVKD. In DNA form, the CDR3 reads TGTGCCACCAGCAACAGGGGGGCCAAAGAGACCCAGTACTTC. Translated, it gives CATSNRGAKETQYF.

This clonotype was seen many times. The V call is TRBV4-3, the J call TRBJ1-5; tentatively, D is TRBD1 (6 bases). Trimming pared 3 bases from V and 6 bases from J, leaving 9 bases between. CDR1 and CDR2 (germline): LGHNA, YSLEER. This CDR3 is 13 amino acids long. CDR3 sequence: CASSHTGTQPQHF. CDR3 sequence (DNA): TGCGCCAGCAGCCATACAGGGACTCAGCCCCAGCATTTT.

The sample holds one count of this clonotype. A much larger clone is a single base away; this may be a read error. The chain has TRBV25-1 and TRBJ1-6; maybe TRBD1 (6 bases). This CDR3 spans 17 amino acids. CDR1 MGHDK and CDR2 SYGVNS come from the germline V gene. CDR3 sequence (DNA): TGTGCCAGCGGTGAAATGGGAGGAGGGGGGGGCAATTCACCCCTCCACTTT. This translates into CASGEMGGGGGNSPLHF.